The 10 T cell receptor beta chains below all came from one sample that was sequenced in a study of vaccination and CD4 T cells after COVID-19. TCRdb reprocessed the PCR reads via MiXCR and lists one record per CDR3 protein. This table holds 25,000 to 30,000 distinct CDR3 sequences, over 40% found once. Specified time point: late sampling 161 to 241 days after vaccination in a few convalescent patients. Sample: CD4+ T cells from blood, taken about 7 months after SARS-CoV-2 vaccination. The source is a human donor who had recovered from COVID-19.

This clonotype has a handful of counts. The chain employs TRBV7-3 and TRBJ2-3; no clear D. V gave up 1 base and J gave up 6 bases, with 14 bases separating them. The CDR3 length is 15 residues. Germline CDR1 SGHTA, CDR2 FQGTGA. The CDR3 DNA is TGTGCCAGCAGCTTAAATGGGTGGTATCCGGATACGCAGTATTTT. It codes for CASSLNGWYPDTQYF.

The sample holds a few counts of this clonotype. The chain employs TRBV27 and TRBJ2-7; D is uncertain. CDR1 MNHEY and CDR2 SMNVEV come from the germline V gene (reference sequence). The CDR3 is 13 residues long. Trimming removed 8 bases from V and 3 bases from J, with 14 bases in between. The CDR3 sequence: CASAYWAGYEQYF. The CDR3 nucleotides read TGTGCCAGCGCCTACTGGGCAGGCTACGAGCAGTACTTC.

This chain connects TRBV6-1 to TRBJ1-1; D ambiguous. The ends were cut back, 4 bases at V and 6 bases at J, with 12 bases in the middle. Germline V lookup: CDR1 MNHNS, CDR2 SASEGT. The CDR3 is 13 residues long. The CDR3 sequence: CASSVRSPPEAFF. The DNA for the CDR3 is TGTGCCAGCAGTGTTCGGTCACCCCCTGAAGCTTTCTTT.

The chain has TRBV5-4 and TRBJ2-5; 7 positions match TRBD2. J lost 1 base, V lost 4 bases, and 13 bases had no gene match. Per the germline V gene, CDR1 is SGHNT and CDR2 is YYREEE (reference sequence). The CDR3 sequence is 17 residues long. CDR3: CASSAIGGGRSQETQYF. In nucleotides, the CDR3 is TGTGCCAGCAGCGCAATTGGGGGGGGACGGAGCCAAGAGACCCAGTACTTC.

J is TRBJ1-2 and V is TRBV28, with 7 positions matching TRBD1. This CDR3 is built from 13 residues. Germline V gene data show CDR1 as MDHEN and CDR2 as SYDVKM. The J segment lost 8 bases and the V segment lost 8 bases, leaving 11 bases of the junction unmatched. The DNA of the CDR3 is TGTGCCAGCGCTACCCAGGGGGGTTGGGGCTACACCTTC. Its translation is CASATQGGWGYTF.

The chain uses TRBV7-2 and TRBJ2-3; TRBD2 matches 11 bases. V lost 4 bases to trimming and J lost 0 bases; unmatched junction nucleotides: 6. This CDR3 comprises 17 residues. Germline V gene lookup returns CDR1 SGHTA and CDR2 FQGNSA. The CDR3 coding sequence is TGTGCCAGCAGCTCAAGGGGACTAGCGGAAAGCACAGATACGCAGTATTTT. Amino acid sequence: CASSSRGLAESTDTQYF.

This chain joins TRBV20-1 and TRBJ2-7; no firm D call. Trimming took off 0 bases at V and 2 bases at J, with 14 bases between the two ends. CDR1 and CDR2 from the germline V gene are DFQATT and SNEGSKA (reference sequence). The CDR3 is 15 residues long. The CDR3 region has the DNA TGCAGTGCTAGAGAAGCGATGTCCTACCCCTACGAGCAGTACTTC. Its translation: CSAREAMSYPYEQYF.

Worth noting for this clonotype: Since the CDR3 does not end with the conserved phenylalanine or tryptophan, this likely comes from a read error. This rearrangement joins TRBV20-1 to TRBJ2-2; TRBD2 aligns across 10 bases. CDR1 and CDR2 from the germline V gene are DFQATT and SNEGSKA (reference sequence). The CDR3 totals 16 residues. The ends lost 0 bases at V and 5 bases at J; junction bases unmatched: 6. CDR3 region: CSARDPLAGETGELFL. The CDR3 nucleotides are TGCAGTGCTAGAGATCCCCTAGCGGGAGAGACCGGGGAGCTGTTTTTG.

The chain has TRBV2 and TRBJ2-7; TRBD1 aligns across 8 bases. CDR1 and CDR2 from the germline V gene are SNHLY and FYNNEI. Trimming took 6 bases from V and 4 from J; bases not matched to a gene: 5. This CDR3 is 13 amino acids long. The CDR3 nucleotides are TGTGCCAGCAGCGAGGACAGGGTATACGAGCAGTACTTC. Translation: CASSEDRVYEQYF.

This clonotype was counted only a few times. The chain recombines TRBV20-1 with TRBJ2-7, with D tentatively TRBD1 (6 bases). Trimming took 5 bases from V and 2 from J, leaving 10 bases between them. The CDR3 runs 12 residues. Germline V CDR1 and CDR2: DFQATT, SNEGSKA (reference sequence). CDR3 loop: CSALRTAYEQYF. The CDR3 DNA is TGCAGTGCTCTTCGGACAGCCTACGAGCAGTACTTC.